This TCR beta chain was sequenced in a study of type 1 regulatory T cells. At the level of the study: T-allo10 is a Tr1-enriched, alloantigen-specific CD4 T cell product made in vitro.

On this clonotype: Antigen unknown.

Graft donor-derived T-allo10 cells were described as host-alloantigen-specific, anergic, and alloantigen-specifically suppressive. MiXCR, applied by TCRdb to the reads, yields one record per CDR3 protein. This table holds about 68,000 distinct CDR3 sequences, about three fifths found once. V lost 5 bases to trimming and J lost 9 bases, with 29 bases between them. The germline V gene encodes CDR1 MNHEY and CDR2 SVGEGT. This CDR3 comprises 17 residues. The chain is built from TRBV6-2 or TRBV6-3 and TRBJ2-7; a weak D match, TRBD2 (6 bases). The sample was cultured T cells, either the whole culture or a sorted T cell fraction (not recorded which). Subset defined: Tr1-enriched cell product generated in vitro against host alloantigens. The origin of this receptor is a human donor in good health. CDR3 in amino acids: CASSPSLGEVHLRGQYF. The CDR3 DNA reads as TGTGCCAGCAGTCCCAGCCTGGGGGAGGTACACCTACGAGGGCAGTACTTC.